This passage covers 4 T cell receptor beta chains from one sample sequenced in a study of control samples from healthy donors and cancer patients. Only in-frame clones appear in the TCRdb table, and some are missing; sequencing was by immunoSEQ multiplex PCR. The data hold tens of thousands of clones, with around 93% observed a single time. Material for sequencing was PBMCs. These receptors all stem from a man aged 25-40 years with colorectal cancer.

The gene calls are TRBV19 and TRBJ1-3; D unclear. Germline values: CDR1 LNHDA, CDR2 SQIVND (reference sequence). V lost 7 bases and J 8 bases, leaving 9 bases between the germline ends. The CDR3 has 11 amino acids. The CDR3: CASTLADTIYF. In nucleotides, the CDR3 is TGTGCCAGTACCCTGGCGGACACCATATATTTT.

This clone is labeled as medium-sized (0.01 to 0.1%). The gene calls are TRBV7-9 and TRBJ2-2, with D maybe TRBD1 (6 bases). V was trimmed by 5 bases and J by 7 bases, leaving 20 bases between them. The CDR3 has 16 residues. Looked up from germline, CDR1 is SEHNR and CDR2 is FQNEAQ (reference sequence). CDR3 sequence: CASSPPTGFVGGELFF. CDR3 DNA: TGTGCCAGCAGCCCCCCTACAGGGTTCGTTGGCGGGGAGCTGTTTTTT. The whole variable domain, filled in from reference TRBV7-9 and TRBJ2-2, reads DTGVSQNPRHKITKRGQNVTFRCDPISEHNRLYWYRQTLGQGPEFLTYFQNEAQLEKSRLLSDRFSAERPKGSFSTLEIQRTEQGDSAMYLCASSPPTGFVGGELFFGEGSRLTVL.

This clone was seen a single time. This chain uses TRBV5-6 with TRBJ2-1, with a possible D match to TRBD1 (6 bases). With 3 bases removed from V and 9 bases from J, the gap between germline ends came to 28 bases. CDR3 length equals 18 residues. The germline CDR1 and CDR2 sequences are SGHDT and YYEEEE. CDR3 protein: CASSYPVRVGYQGGEQFF. The CDR3 nucleotides are TGTGCCAGCAGCTATCCCGTTCGGGTTGGCTATCAAGGGGGTGAGCAGTTCTTC.

The gene calls are TRBV6-4 and TRBJ2-3, with D possibly being TRBD1 (5 bases). CDR3 size: 14 residues. Germline values: CDR1 MRHNA, CDR2 SNTAGT. Trimming took 5 bases from V and 1 from J, leaving 10 bases between them. The CDR3 spells CASSLDSGTDTQYF. The CDR3 region has the DNA TGTGCCAGCAGTCTAGACAGCGGCACAGATACGCAGTATTTT.